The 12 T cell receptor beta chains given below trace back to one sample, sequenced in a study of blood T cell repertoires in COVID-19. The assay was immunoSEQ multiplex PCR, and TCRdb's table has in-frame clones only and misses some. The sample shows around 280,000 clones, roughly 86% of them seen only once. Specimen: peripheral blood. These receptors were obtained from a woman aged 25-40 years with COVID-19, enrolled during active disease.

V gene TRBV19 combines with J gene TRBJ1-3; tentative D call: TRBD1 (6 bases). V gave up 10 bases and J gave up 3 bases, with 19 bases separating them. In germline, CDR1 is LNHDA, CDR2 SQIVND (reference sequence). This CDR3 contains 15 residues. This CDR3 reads CAKHSDQGYGNTIYF. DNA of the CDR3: TGTGCCAAACACTCAGATCAGGGGTATGGAAACACCATATATTTT.

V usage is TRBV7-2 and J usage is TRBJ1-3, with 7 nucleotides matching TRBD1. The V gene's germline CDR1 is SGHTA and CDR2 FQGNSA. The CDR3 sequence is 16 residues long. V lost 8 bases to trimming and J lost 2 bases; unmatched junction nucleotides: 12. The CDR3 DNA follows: TGTGCCAGCGGTAAAGACAGGGCAATAGCTGGAAACACCATATATTTT. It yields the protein CASGKDRAIAGNTIYF.

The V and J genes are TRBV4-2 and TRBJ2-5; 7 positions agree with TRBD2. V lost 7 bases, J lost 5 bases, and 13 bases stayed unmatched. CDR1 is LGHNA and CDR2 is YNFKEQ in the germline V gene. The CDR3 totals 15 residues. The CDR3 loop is CASKTGIVGGETQYF. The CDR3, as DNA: TGTGCCAGCAAGACCGGGATTGTCGGGGGGGAGACCCAGTACTTC.

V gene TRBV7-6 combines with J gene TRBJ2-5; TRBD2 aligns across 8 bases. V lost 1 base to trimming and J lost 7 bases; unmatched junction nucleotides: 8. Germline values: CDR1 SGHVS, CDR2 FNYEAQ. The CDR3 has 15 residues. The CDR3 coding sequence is TGTGCCAGCAGCTTAGTTACTAGCGGTACGGGGACCCAGTACTTC. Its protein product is CASSLVTSGTGTQYF.

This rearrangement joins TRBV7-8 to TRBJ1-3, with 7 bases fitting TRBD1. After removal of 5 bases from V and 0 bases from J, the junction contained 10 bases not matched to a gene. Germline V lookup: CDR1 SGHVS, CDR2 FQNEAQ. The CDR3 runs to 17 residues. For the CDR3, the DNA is TGTGCCAGCAGCGTACTGACAGGGAAGAGCTCTGGAAACACCATATATTTT. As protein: CASSVLTGKSSGNTIYF.

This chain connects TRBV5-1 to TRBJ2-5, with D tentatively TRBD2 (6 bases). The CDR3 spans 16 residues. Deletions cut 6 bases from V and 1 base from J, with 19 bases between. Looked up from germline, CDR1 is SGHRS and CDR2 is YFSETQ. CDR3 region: CASTPQRALIQETQYF. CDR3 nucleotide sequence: TGCGCCAGCACCCCACAGCGGGCACTTATCCAAGAGACCCAGTACTTC.

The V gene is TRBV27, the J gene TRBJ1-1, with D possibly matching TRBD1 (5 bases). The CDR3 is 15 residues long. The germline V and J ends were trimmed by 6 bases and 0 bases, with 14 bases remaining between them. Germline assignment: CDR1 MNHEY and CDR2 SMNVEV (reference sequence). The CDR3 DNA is TGTGCCAGCAGGTTGACAGAAACAATGAACACTGAAGCTTTCTTT. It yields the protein CASRLTETMNTEAFF.

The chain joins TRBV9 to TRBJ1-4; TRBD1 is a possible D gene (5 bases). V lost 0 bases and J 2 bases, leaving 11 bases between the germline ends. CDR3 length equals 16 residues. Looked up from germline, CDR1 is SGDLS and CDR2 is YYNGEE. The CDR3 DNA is TGTGCCAGCAGCGTAGCTCAGGGTCCCACTAATGAAAAACTGTTTTTT. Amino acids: CASSVAQGPTNEKLFF.

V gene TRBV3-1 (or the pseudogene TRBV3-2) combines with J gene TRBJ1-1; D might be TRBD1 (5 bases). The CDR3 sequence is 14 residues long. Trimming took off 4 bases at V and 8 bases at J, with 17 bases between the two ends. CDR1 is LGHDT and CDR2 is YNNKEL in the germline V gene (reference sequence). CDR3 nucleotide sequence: TGTGCCAGCAGCCTCTACGGGACTCCTGGGGAAGCTTTCTTT. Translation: CASSLYGTPGEAFF.

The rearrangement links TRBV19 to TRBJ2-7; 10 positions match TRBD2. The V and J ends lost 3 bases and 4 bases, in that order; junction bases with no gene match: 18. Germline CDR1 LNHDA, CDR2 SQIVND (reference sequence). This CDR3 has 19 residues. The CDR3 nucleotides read TGTGCCAGTAGTATCTCCAGCTCGAGCGGGGGGGCCATTACGTACGAGCAGTACTTC. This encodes CASSISSSSGGAITYEQYF.

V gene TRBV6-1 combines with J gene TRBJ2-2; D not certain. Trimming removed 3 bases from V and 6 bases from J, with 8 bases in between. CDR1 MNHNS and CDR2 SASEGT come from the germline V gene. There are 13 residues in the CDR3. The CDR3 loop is CASSDEPAGELFF. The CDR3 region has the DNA TGTGCCAGCAGTGACGAGCCCGCCGGGGAGCTGTTTTTT.

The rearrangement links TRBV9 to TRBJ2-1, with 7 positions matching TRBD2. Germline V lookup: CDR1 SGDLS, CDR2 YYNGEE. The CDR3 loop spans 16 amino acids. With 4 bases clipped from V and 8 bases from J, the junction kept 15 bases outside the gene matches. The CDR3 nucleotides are TGTGCCAGCAGCTCCTGGAGCGGGGCGCGGAACGATGAGCAGTTCTTC. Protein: CASSSWSGARNDEQFF.